The present TCR beta chain was sequenced within a study of blood T cells in healthy people across ages. This clonotype was counted once. A second PCR, run for about 7 to 11 cycles, used a sample-barcoded 5' primer plus a J-beta primer mix. TCRdb re-called the 5' RACE reads through MiXCR, storing one row per CDR3 protein. This sample has some 1.7 million distinct CDR3 sequences; 28% occur once, and the top ten carry 7.7%. The specimen sequenced was blood. The sequence was collected from a woman aged 25 to 39 in good health.

The CDR3: CASSLAGTSTGTDTQYF. The CDR3 coding sequence is TGTGCCAGCAGTTTAGCGGGTACTTCGACCGGCACAGATACGCAGTATTTT. The chain couples TRBV12-3 or TRBV12-4 to TRBJ2-3; no firm D call. This CDR3 region has 17 residues. Trimming pared 0 bases from V and 1 base from J, leaving 14 bases between.